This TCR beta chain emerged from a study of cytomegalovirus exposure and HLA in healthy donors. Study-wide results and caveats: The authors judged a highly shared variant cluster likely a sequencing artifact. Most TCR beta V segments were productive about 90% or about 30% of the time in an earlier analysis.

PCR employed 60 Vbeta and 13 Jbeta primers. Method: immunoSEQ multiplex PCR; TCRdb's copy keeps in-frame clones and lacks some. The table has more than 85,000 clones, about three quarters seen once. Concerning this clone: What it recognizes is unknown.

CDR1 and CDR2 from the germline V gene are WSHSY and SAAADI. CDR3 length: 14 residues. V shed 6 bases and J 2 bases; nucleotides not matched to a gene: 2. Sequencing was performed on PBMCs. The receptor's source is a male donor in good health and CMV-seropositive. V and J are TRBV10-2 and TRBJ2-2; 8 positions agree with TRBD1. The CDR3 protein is CASRTGVNTGELFF. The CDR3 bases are TGCGCCAGCAGGACAGGGGTCAACACCGGGGAGCTGTTTTTT.